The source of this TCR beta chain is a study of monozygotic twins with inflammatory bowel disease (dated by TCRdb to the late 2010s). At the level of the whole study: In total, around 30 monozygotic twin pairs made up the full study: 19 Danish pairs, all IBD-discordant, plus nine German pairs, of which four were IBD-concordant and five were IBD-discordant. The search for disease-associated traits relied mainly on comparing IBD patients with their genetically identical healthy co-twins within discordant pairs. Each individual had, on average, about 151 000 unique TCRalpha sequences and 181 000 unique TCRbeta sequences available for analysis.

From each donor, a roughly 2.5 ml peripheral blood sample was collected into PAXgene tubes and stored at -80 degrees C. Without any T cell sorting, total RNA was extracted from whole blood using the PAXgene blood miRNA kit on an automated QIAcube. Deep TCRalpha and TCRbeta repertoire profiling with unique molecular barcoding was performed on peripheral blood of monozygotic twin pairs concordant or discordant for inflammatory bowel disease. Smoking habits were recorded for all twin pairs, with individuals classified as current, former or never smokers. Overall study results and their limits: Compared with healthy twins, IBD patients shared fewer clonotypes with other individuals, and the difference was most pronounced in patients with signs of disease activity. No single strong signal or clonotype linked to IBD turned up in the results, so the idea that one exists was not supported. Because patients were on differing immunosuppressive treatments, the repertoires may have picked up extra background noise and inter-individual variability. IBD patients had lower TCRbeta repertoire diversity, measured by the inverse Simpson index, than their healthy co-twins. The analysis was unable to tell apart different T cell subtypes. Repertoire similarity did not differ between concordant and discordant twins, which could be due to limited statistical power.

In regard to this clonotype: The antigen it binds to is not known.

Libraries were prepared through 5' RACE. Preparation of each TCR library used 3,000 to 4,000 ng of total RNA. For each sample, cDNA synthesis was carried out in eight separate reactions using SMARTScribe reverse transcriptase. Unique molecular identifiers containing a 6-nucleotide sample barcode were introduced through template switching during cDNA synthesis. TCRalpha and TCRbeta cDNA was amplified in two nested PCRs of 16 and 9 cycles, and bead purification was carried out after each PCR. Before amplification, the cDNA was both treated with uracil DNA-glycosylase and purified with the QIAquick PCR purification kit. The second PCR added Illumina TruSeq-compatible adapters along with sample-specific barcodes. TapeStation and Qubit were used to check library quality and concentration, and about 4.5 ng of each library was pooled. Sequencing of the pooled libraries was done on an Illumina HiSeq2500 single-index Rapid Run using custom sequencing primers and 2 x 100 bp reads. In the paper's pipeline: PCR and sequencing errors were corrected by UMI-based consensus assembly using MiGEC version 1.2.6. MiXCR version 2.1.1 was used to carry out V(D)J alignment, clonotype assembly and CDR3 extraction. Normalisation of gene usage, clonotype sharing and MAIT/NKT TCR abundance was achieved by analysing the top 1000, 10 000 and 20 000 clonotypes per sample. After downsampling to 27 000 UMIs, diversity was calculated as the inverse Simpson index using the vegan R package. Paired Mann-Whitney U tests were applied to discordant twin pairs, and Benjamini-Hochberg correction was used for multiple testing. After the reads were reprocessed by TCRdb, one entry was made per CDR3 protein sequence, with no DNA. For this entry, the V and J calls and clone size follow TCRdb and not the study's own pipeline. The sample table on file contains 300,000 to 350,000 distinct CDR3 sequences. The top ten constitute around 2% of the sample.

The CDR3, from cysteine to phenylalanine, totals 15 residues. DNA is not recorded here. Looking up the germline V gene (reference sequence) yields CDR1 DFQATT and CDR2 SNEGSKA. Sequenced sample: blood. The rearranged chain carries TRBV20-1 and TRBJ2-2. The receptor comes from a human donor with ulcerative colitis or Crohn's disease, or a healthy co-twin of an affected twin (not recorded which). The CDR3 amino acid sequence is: CSARAQLRNTGELFF.